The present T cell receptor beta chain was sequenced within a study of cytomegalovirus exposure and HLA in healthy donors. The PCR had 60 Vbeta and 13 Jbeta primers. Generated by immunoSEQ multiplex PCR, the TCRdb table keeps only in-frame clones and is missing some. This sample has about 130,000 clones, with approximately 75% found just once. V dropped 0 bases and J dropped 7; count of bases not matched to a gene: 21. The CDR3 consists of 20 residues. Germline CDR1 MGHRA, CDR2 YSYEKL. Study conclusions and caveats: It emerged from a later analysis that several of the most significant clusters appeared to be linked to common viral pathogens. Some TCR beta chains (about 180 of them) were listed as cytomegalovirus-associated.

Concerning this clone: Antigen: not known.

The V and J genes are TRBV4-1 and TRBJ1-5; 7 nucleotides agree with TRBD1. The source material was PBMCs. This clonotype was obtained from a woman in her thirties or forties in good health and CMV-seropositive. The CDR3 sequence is CASSQDPRRGPNPLRQPQHF. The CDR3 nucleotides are TGCGCCAGCAGCCAAGATCCCAGGAGGGGGCCTAACCCCCTACGGCAGCCCCAGCATTTT.